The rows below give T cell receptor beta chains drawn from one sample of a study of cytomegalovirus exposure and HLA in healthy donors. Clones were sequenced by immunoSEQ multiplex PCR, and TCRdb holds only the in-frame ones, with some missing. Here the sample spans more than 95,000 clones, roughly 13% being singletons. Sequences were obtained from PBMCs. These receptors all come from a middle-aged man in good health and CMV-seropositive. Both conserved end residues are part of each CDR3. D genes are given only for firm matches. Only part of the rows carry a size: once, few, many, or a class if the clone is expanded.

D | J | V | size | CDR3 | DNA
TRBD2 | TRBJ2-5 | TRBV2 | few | CASSEAPLGSGSETQYF | TGTGCCAGCAGTGAAGCGCCATTGGGTAGCGGGAGTGAGACCCAGTACTTC
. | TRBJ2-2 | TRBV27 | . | CASSSGQGGELFF | TGTGCCAGCAGTTCCGGACAAGGCGGGGAGCTGTTTTTT
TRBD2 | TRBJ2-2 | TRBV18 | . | CASSRAGGLDTGELFF | TGTGCCAGCTCGCGAGCGGGAGGGCTCGACACCGGGGAGCTGTTTTTT
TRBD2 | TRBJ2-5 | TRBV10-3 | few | CAISESLAGAGTQYF | TGTGCCATCAGTGAGTCCTTAGCGGGAGCCGGGACCCAGTACTTC
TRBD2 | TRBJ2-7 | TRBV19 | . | CASSIAAAGGYEQYF | TGTGCCAGTAGTATAGCTGCGGCGGGAGGATACGAGCAGTACTTC
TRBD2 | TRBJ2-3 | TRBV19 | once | CASSPGGAGAGDTQYF | TGTGCCAGTAGTCCCGGGGGAGCGGGAGCTGGGGATACGCAGTATTTT
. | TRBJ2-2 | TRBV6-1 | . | CASGAGTGELFF | TGTGCCAGTGGGGCAGGCACCGGGGAGCTGTTTTTT
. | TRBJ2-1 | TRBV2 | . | CASRGGRGEQFF | TGTGCCAGCAGAGGAGGGAGAGGTGAGCAGTTCTTC
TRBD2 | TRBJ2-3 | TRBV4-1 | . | CASSQDGEGFDTQYF | TGCGCCAGCAGCCAAGATGGGGAGGGTTTCGATACGCAGTATTTT
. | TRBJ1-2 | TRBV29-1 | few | CSVEGDIYGYTF | TGCAGCGTCGAGGGTGACATCTATGGCTACACCTTC
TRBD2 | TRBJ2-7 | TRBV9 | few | CASSRLASSYEQYF | TGTGCCAGCAGCAGACTAGCGAGCTCCTACGAGCAGTACTTC
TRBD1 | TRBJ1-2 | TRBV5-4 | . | CASSSPGGRGYTF | TGTGCCAGCAGCTCGCCAGGGGGAAGAGGCTACACCTTC
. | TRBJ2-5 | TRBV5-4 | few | CASTIEGTQYF | TGTGCCAGCACCATAGAGGGGACCCAGTACTTC
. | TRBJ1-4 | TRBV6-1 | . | CASSDRAEATNEKLFF | TGTGCCAGCAGTGATAGAGCCGAAGCAACTAATGAAAAACTGTTTTTT
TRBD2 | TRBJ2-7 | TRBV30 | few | CAWSFLPGTSLCEQYF | TGTGCCTGGAGTTTCCTGCCCGGGACTAGCCTATGCGAGCAGTACTTC
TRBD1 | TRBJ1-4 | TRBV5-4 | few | CASSRDRGDEKLFF | TGTGCCAGCAGCAGGGACAGGGGTGATGAAAAACTGTTTTTT
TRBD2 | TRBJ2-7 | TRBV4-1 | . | CASSLGTSGRAYEQYF | TGCGCCAGCAGCCTGGGGACTAGCGGGAGGGCCTACGAGCAGTACTTC
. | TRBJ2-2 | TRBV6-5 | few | CASSYSAELNTGELFF | TGTGCCAGCAGTTACAGCGCAGAACTCAACACCGGGGAGCTGTTTTTT
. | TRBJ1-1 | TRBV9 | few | CASSVVQGEAFF | TGTGCCAGCAGCGTAGTTCAGGGTGAAGCTTTCTTT
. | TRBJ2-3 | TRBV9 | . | CASSPFGGSTDTQYF | TGTGCCAGCAGCCCATTCGGCGGTAGCACAGATACGCAGTATTTT
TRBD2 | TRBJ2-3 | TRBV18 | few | CASSPGLAGTDTQYF | TGTGCCAGCTCACCGGGACTAGCGGGCACAGATACGCAGTATTTT
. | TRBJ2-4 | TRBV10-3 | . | CATQAGGQGNIQYF | TGTGCCACCCAAGCCGGAGGGCAGGGAAACATTCAGTACTTC
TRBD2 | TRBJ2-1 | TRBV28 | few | CASSGTSGRARNEQFF | TGTGCCAGCAGTGGGACTAGCGGGAGGGCCCGGAATGAGCAGTTCTTC
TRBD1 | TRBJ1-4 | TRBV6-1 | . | CASSEGTGEGEKLFF | TGTGCCAGCAGTGAGGGGACAGGGGAAGGTGAAAAACTGTTTTTT
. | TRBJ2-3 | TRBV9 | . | CASSVGLAASTDTQYF | TGTGCCAGCAGCGTAGGTTTAGCGGCTAGCACAGATACGCAGTATTTT
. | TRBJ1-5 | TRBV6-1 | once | CASSDDGGWPQHF | TGTGCCAGCAGTGATGACGGGGGTTGGCCCCAGCATTTT
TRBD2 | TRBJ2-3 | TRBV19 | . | CASSIGAGGTDTQYF | TGTGCCAGTAGTATCGGAGCGGGAGGGACAGATACGCAGTATTTT
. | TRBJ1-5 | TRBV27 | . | CASSLQGNQPQHF | TGTGCCAGCAGTTTGCAGGGCAATCAGCCCCAGCATTTT
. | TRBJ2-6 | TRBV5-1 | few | CASSLEAPGSTGANVLTF | TGCGCCAGCAGCTTGGAGGCGCCAGGGTCTACTGGGGCCAACGTCCTGACTTTC
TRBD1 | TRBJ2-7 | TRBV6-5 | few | CASSYWGQGANEQYF | TGTGCCAGCAGTTACTGGGGACAGGGGGCGAACGAGCAGTACTTC
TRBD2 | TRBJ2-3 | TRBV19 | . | CASGRAVTDTQYF | TGTGCCAGCGGGAGGGCCGTCACAGATACGCAGTATTTT
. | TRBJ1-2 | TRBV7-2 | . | CASSMTPRGGYTF | TGTGCCAGCAGCATGACCCCAAGAGGCGGCTACACCTTC
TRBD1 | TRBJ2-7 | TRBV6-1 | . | CASSGRTGGYEQYF | TGTGCCAGCAGTGGACGGACAGGCGGGTACGAGCAGTACTTC
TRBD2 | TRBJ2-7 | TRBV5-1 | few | CASRAVGLALSSYEQYF | TGCGCCAGCAGGGCCGTCGGACTAGCCCTTAGCTCCTACGAGCAGTACTTC
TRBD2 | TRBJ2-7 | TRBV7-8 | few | CASSLGLAGGPGQYF | TGTGCCAGCAGCTTGGGACTAGCGGGAGGGCCTGGGCAGTACTTC
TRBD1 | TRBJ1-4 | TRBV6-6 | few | CASTSPDRGNEKLFF | TGTGCCAGCACCTCCCCGGACAGGGGGAATGAAAAACTGTTTTTT
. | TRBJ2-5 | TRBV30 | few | CAWSVGGTQETQYF | TGTGCCTGGAGTGTAGGCGGTACACAAGAGACCCAGTACTTC
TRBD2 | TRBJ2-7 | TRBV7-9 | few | CASSFSGNSYEQYF | TGTGCCAGCAGCTTTAGCGGGAACTCCTACGAGCAGTACTTC
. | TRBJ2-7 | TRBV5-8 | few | CASRSRRSSYEQYF | TGTGCCAGCAGGTCGCGGCGGAGCTCCTACGAGCAGTACTTC
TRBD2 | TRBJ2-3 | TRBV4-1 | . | CASSRRTPGLAESTDTQYF | TGCGCCAGCAGCCGCCGGACTCCGGGACTAGCGGAGAGCACAGATACGCAGTATTTT
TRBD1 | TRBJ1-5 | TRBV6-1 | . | CASSVWDREFNQPQHF | TGTGCCAGCAGTGTTTGGGACAGGGAGTTTAACCAGCCCCAGCATTTT
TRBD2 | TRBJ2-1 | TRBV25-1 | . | CASSRRTSGSYNEQFF | TGTGCCAGCAGTCGCCGGACTAGCGGGTCCTACAATGAGCAGTTCTTC
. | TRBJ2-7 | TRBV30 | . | CAWSPLREQYF | TGTGCCTGGAGTCCCCTTCGGGAGCAGTACTTC
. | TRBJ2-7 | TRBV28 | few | CASSGGQSRREQYF | TGTGCCAGCAGTGGAGGACAGTCCCGGAGAGAGCAGTACTTC
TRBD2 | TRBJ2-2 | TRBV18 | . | CASPPMGASGSKRSTGELFF | TGTGCCAGCCCCCCCATGGGGGCTAGCGGGAGCAAGAGGAGCACCGGGGAGCTGTTTTTT
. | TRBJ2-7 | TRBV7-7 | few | CASSPSTVSYEQYF | TGTGCCAGCAGCCCATCGACAGTGTCCTACGAGCAGTACTTC
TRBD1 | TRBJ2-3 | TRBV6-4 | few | CASSAGTGADTQYF | TGTGCCAGCAGTGCCGGGACAGGGGCAGATACGCAGTATTTT
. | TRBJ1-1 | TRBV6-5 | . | CASRRRSRSTEAFF | TGTGCCAGCAGACGACGGAGTCGCAGCACTGAAGCTTTCTTT
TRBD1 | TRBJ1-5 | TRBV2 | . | CASSEGTGGQPQHF | TGTGCCAGCAGTGAAGGGACAGGGGGGCAGCCCCAGCATTTT
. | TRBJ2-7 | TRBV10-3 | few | CAISGGRHYEQYF | TGTGCCATCAGTGGGGGCCGACACTACGAGCAGTACTTC
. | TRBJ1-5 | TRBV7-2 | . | CASSLSPGQPQHF | TGTGCCAGCAGCTTATCCCCGGGTCAGCCCCAGCATTTT
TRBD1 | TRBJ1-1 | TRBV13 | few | CASSLNRGYTEAFF | TGTGCCAGCAGCTTAAACAGGGGGTACACTGAAGCTTTCTTT
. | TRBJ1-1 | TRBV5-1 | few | CASSLRTGSNTEAFF | TGCGCCAGCAGCCTACGGACGGGATCGAACACTGAAGCTTTCTTT
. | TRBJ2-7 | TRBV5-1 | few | CASSPDGTSSYEQYF | TGCGCCAGCAGCCCGGACGGGACATCGAGTTACGAGCAGTACTTC
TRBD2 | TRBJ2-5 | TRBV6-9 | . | CASSYDVRERAGGETQYF | TGTGCCAGCAGTTATGATGTAAGGGAGCGGGCGGGAGGTGAGACCCAGTACTTC
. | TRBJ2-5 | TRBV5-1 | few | CASSLATDQETQYF | TGCGCCAGCAGCTTGGCGACAGACCAAGAGACCCAGTACTTC